One sample yielded the 2 T cell receptor beta chains listed below, sequenced in a study of T cell repertoires in cytomegalovirus infection. MiXCR, applied by TCRdb to the reads, yields one record per CDR3 protein. Of a few hundred thousand distinct CDR3 sequences listed, approximately 9.5% were seen once; the top ten hold 3.5% to 4.5%. Sequencing was performed on PBMCs. These receptors were obtained from a human donor in good health (CMV status not recorded). Some clones in this sample may be carry-over from other donors' samples.

The table lists this clonotype with many counts. The chain links TRBV7-6 to TRBJ2-7; TRBD1 agrees at 8 bases. The germline gives CDR1 SGHVS, CDR2 FNYEAQ. The trim removed 6 bases at V and 1 base at J, leaving 8 bases unmatched. The CDR3 spans 15 residues. CDR3 residues: CASSPRGLLSYEQYF. The CDR3 DNA reads as TGTGCCAGCAGTCCCAGGGGGCTCCTTTCCTACGAGCAGTACTTC.

This clonotype was recorded many times. The chain links TRBV7-2 to TRBJ2-5, with 9 bases aligning to TRBD1. The length of the CDR3 is 15 residues. V shed 4 bases, J shed 5 bases, and the junction held 8 bases outside the gene matches. CDR1 and CDR2 (germline): SGHTA, FQGNSA. CDR3 region: CASSSPGQGKETQYF. The DNA for the CDR3 is TGTGCCAGCAGCTCACCGGGACAGGGCAAGGAGACCCAGTACTTC.